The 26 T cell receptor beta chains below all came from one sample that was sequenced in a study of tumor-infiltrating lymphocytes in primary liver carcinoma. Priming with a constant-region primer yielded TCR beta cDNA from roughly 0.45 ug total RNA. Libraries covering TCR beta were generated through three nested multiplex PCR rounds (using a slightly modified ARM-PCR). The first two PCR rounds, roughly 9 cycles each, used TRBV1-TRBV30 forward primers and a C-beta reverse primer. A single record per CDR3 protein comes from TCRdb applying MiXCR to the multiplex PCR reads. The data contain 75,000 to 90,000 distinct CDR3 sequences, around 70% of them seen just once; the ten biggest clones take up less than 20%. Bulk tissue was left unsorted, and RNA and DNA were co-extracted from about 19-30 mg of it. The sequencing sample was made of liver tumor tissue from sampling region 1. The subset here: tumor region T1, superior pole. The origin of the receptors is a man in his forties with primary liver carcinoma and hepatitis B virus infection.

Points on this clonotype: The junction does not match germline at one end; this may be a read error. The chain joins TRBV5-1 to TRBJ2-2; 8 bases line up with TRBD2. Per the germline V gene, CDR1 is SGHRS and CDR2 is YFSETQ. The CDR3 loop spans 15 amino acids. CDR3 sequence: CASSSGAGVTGELLF. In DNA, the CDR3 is TGCGCCAGCAGCTCCGGAGCGGGAGTCACTGGGGAGCTGTTATTT.

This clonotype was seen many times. The CDR3 bases are TGTGCCAGCAGCCGATCAGGGGCCTTTAACTATGGCTACACCTTC. Translated, it gives CASSRSGAFNYGYTF. The rearrangement uses TRBV6-6 and TRBJ1-2, with a tentative D call TRBD1 (6 bases). The V gene lost 6 bases and the J gene lost 1 base, with 15 bases spanning the gap. The germline V gene encodes CDR1 MNHNY and CDR2 SVGAGI (reference sequence). CDR3 length equals 15 residues.

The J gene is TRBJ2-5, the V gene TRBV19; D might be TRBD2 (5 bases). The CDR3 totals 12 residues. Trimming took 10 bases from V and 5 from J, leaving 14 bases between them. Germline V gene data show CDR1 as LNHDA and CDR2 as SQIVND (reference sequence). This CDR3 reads CATRVSWETQYF. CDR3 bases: TGTGCCACGAGGGTCAGCTGGGAGACCCAGTACTTC. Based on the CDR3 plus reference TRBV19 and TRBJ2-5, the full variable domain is DGGITQSPKYLFRKEGQNVTLSCEQNLNHDAMYWYRQDPGQGLRLIYYSQIVNDFQKGDIAEGYSVSREKKESFPLTVTSAQKNPTAFYLCATRVSWETQYFGPGTRLLVL.

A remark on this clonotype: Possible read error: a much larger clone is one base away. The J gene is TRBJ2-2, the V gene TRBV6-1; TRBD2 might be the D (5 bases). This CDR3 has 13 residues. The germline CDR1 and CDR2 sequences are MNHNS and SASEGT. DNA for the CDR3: TGTGCCAGCAGTGAAGTCCGCGCCGGGGAGCTGCTTTTT. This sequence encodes CASSEVRAGELLF.

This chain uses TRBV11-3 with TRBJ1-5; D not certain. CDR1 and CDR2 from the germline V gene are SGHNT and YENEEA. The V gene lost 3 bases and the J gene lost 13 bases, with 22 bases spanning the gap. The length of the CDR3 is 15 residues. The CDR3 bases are TGTGCCAGCAGCTTCCAGATCGCCAGCAATCAGTCACAGCATTTT. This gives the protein CASSFQIASNQSQHF.

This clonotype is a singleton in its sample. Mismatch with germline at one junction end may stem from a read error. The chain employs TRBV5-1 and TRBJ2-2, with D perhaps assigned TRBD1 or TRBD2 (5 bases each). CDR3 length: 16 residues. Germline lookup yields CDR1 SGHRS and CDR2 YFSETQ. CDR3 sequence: CVSSLAGRTDTGELVF. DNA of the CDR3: TGCGTCAGCAGCTTGGCCGGGCGAACGGACACCGGGGAGCTGGTTTTT.

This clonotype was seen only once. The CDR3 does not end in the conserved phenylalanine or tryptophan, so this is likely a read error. CDR3: CASILNSVGTDTQYL. DNA of the CDR3: TGTGCCAGCATCTTGAATAGCGTTGGGACAGATACGCAGTATTTA. The chain combines TRBV12-3 or TRBV12-4 with TRBJ2-3, with a weak D call TRBD2 (5 bases). V shed 7 bases and J shed 3 bases, with 17 bases lying between them. The CDR3 extends over 15 amino acids.

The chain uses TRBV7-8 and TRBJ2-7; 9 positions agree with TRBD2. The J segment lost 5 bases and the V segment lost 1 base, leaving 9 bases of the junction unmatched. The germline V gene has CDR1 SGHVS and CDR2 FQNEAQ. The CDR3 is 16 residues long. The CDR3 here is CASSLELAGNYHEQYF. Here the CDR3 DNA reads TGTGCCAGCAGCTTAGAACTAGCGGGTAACTACCACGAGCAGTACTTC.

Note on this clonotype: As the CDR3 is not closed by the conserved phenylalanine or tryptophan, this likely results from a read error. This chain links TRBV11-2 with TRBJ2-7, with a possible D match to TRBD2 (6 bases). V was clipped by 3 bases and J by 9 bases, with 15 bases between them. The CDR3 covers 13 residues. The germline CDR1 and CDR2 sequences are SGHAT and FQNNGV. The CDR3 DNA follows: TGTGCCAGCAGCTTGACTGAGCTAGCGTCGCAGTACCTC. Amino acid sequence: CASSLTELASQYL.

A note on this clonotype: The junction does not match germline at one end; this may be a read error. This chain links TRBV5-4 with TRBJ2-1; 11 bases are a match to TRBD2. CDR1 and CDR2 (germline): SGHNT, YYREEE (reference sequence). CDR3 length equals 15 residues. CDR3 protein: CANSDRLAGYNQRFF. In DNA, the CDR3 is TGTGCCAACAGCGATCGACTAGCGGGGTACAATCAGCGGTTCTTC.

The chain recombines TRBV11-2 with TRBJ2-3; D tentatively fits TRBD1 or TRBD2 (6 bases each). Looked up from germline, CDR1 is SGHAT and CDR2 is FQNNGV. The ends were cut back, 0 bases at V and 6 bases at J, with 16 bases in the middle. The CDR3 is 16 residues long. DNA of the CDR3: TGTGCCAGCAGCTTAGATATGGGGGGCTTCACTGATACGCAGTATTTT. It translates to CASSLDMGGFTDTQYF.

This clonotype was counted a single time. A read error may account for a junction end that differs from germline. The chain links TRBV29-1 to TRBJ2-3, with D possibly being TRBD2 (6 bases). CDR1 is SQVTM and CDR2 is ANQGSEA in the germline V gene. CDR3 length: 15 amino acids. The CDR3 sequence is CSVPGTPSNTDMQYF. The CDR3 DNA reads TGCAGCGTTCCCGGGACTCCTTCTAACACAGATATGCAGTATTTT.

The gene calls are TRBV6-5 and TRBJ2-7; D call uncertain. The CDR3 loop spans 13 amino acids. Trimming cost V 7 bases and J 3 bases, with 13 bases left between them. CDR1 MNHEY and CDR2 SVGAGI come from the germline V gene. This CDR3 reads CASTPAGFYEQYF. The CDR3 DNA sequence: TGTGCCAGCACCCCGGCTGGCTTCTACGAGCAGTACTTC.

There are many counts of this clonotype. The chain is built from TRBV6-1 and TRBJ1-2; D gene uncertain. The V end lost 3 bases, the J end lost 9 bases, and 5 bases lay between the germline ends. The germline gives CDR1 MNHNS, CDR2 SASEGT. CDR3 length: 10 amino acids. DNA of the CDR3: TGTGCCAGCAGTGATGGTCGCTACACCTTC. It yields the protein CASSDGRYTF.

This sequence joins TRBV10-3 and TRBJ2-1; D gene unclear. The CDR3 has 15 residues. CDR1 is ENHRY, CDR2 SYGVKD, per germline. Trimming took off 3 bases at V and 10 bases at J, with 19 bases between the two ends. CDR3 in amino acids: CAISDPIAKVNEQFF. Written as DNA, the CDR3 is TGTGCCATCAGTGATCCGATTGCTAAAGTGAACGAGCAGTTCTTC.

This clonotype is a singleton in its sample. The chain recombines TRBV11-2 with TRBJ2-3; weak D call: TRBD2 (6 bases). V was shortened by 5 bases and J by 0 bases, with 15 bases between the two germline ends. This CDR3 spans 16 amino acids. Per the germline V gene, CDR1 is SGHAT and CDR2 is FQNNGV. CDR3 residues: CASSPSSSGSTDTQYF. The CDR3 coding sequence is TGTGCCAGCAGCCCCTCGAGTAGCGGAAGCACAGATACGCAGTATTTT.

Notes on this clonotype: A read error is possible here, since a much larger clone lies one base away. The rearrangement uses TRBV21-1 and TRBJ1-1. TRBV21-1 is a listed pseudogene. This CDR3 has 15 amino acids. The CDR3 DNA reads TGTGCCAGCAGCAAGGGACTTATCAAAGACACTGAAGCTTTCTTT. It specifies CASSKGLIKDTEAFF.

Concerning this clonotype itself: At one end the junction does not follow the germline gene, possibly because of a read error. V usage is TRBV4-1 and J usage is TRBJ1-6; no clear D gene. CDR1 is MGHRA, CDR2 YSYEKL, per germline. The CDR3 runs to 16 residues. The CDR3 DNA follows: TGCGCCAGCAGCCAAGATGGGGAAAGAGGGCCCAAACCCCACCACTTT. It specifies CASSQDGERGPKPHHF.

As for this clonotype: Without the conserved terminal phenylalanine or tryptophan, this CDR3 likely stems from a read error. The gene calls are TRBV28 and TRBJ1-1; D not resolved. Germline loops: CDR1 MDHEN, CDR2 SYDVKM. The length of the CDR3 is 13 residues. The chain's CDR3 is CASCSSRLAEAFS. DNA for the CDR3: TGTGCTAGCTGTTCCTCACGCCTGGCTGAAGCTTTCTCT.

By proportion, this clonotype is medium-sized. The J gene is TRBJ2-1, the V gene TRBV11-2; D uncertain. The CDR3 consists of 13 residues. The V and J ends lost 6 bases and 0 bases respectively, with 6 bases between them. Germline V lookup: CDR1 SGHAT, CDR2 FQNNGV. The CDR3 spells CASRNSSYNEQFF. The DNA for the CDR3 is TGTGCCAGCAGGAATAGCTCCTACAATGAGCAGTTCTTC.

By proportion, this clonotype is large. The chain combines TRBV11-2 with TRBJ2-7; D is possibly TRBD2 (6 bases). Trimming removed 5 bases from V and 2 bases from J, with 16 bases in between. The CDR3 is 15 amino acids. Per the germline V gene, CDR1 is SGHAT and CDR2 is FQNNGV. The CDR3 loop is CASSLGGTLPYEQYF. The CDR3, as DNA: TGTGCCAGCAGCCTCGGCGGGACTCTACCCTACGAGCAGTACTTC.

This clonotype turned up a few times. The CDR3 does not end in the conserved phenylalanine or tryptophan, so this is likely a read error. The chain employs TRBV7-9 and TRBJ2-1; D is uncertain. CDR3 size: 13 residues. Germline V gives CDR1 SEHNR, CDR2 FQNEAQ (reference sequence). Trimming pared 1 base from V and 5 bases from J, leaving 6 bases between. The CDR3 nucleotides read TGTGCCAGCAGCTTAGGCCTAGACAATGAGCAGTTCATC. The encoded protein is CASSLGLDNEQFI.

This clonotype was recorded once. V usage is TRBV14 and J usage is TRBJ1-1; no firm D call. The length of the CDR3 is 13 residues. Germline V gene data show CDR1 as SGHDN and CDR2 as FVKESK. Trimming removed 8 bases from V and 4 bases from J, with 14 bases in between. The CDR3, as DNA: TGTGCCAGCTGCCGACTCAGGTGCACTGAAGCTTTCTTT. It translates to CASCRLRCTEAFF. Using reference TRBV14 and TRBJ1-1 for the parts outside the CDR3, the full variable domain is EAGVTQFPSHSVIEKGQTVTLRCDPISGHDNLYWYRRVMGKEIKFLLHFVKESKQDESGMPNNRFLAERTGGTYSTLKVQPAELEDSGVYFCASCRLRCTEAFFGQGTRLTVV.

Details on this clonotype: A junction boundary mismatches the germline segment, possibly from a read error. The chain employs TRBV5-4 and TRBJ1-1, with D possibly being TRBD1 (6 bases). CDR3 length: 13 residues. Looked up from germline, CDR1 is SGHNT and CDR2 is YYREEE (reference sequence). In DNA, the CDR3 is TGTGCCAGCAGTTCCACAGGGTTAACTGGAGCTTTCTTT. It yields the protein CASSSTGLTGAFF. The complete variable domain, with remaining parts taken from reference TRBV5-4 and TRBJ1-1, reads ETGVTQSPTHLIKTRGQQVTLRCSSQSGHNTVSWYQQALGQGPQFIFQYYREEENGRGNFPPRFSGLQFPNYSSELNVNALELDDSALYLCASSSTGLTGAFFGQGTRLTVV.

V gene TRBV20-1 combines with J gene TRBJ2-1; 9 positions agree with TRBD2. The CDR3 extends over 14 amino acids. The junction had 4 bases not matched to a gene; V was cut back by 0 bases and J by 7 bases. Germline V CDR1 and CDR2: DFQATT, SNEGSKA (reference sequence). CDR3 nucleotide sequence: TGCAGTGCTAGAGATGCGGGACTAGCAAATGAGCAGTTCTTC. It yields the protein CSARDAGLANEQFF.

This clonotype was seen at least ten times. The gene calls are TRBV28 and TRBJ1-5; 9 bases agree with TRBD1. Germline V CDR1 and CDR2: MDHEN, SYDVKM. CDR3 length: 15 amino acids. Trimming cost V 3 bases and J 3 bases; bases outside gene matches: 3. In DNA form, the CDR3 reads TGTGCCAGCAGTTTCGGGGACAGGGACAATCAGCCCCAGCATTTT. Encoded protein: CASSFGDRDNQPQHF.